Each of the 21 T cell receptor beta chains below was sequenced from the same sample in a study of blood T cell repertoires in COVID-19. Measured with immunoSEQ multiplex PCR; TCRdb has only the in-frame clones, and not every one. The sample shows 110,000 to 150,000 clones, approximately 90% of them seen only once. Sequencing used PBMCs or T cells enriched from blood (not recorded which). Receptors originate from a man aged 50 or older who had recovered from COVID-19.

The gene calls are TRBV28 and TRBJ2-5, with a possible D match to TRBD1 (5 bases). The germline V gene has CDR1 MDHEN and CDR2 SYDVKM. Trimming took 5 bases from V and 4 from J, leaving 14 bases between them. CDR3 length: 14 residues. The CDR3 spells CASSPQGSRETQYF. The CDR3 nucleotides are TGTGCCAGCAGTCCTCAGGGTAGTAGAGAGACCCAGTACTTC.

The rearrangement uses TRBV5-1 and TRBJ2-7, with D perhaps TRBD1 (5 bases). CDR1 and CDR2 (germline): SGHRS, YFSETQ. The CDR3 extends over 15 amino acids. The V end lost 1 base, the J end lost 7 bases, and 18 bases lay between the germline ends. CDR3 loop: CASSLNPLQGKEQYF. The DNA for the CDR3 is TGCGCCAGCAGCTTGAACCCTCTGCAGGGCAAAGAGCAGTACTTC.

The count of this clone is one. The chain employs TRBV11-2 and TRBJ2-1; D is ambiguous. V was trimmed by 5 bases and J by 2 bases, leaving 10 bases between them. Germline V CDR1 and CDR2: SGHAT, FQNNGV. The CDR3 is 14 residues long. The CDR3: CASSAQRTYNEQFF. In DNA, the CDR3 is TGTGCCAGCAGCGCCCAGAGGACCTACAATGAGCAGTTCTTC.

The CDR3 is CASNEYNGQGGYTF. DNA for the CDR3: TGTGCCAGCAACGAATACAACGGCCAGGGGGGCTACACCTTC. J is TRBJ1-2 and V is TRBV7-8; D might be TRBD1 (6 bases). V was trimmed by 7 bases and J by 8 bases, leaving 20 bases between them. This CDR3 has 14 amino acids. In germline, CDR1 is SGHVS, CDR2 FQNEAQ.

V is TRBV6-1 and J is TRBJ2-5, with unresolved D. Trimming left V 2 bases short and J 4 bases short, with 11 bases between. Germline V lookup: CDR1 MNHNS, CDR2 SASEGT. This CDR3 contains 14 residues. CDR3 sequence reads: CASSELERRETQYF. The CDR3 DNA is TGTGCCAGCAGTGAATTGGAGCGTCGAGAGACCCAGTACTTC.

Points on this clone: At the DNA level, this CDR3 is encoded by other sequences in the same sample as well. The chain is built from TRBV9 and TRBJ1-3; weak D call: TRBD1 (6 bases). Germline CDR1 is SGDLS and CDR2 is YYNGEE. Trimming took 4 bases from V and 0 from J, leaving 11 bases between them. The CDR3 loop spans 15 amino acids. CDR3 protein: CASSLDSFSGNTIYF. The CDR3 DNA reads TGTGCCAGCAGCCTGGACAGCTTCTCTGGAAACACCATATATTTT. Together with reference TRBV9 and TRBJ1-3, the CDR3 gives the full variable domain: DSGVTQTPKHLITATGQRVTLRCSPRSGDLSVYWYQQSLDQGLQFLIQYYNGEERAKGNILERFSAQQFPDLHSELNLSSLELGDSALYFCASSLDSFSGNTIYFGEGSWLTVV.

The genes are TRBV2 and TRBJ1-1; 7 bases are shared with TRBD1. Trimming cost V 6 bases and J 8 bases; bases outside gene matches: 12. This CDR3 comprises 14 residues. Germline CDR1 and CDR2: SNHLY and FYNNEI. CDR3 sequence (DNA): TGTGCCAGCAGGGATTCAGGGGGGAGTATCGAAGCTTTCTTT. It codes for CASRDSGGSIEAFF.

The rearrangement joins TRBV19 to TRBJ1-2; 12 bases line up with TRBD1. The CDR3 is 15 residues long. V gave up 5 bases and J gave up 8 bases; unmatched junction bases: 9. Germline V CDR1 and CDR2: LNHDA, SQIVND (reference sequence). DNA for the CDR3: TGTGCCAGTAGTTCCGGGACAGGGGGCGCGAGAGGCTACACCTTC. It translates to CASSSGTGGARGYTF.

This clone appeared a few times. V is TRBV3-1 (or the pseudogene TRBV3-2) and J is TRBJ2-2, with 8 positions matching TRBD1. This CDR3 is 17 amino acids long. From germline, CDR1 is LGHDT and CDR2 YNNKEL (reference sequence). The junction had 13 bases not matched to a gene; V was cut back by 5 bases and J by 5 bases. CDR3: CASSKDPGGLWTGELFF. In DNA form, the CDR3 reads TGTGCCAGCAGCAAGGATCCAGGGGGCCTTTGGACCGGGGAGCTGTTTTTT.

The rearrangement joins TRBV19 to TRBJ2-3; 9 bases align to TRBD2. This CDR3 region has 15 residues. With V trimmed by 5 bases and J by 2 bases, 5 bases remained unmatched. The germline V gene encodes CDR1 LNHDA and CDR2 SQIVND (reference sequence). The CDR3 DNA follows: TGTGCCAGTAGTTCCCCGGGACTAGCCACAGATACGCAGTATTTT. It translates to CASSSPGLATDTQYF.

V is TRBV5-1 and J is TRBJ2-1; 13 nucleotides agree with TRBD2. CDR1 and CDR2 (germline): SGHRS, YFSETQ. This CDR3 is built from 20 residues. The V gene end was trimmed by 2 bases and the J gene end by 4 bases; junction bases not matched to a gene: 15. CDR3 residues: CASSFTPTGTSGDWYNEQFF. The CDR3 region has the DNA TGCGCCAGCAGCTTTACTCCTACCGGGACTAGCGGGGACTGGTACAATGAGCAGTTCTTC.

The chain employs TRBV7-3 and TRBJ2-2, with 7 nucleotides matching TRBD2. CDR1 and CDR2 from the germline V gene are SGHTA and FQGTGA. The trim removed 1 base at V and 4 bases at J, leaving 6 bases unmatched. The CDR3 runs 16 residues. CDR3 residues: CASSLMAGGGTGELFF. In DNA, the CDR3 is TGTGCCAGCAGCTTAATGGCAGGCGGGGGCACCGGGGAGCTGTTTTTT.

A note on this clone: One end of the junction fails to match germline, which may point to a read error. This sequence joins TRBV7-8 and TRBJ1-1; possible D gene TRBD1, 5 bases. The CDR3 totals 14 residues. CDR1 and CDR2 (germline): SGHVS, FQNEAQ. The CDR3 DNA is TGTGCCAGCAGCCTAGCCGGGGGGAACACTGAAGCTTTCTTT. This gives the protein CASSLAGGNTEAFF.

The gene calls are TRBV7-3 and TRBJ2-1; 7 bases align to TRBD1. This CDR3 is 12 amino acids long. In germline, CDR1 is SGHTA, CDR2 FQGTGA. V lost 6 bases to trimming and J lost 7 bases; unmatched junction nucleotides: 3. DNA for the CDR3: TGTGCCAGCAGTAGGGGGCGGAATGAGCAGTTCTTC. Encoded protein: CASSRGRNEQFF.

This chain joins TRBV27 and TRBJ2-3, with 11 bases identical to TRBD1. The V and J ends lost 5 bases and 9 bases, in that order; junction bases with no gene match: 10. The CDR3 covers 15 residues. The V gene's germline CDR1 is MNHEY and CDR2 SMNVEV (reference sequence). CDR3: CASSTPGQGGLTQYF. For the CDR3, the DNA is TGTGCCAGCAGTACGCCGGGACAGGGGGGATTAACGCAGTATTTT.

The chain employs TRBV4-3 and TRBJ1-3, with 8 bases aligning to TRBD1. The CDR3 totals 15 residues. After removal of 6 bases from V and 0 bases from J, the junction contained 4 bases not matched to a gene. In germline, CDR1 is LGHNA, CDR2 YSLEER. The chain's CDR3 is CASSRTGSSGNTIYF. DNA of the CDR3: TGCGCCAGCAGTCGGACAGGGAGCTCTGGAAACACCATATATTTT.

The CDR3 nucleotides read TGTGCCAGCTCACCACAGGGGTCCGGCAGTCCCTCGACCTATGGCTACACCTTC. It specifies CASSPQGSGSPSTYGYTF. This chain joins TRBV18 and TRBJ1-2; maybe TRBD1 (5 bases). V lost 1 base to trimming and J lost 4 bases, with 22 bases between them. Per germline, CDR1 KGHSH and CDR2 LQKENI. This CDR3 has 18 residues.

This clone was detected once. The chain's CDR3 is CASSLDGQGGSEAFF. DNA for the CDR3: TGTGCCAGCAGCTTAGATGGGCAGGGGGGCTCTGAAGCTTTCTTT. The gene calls are TRBV11-3 and TRBJ1-1; 7 bases are a match to TRBD1. The CDR3 is 15 residues long. The junction had 7 bases not matched to a gene; V was cut back by 0 bases and J by 6 bases. Looked up from germline, CDR1 is SGHNT and CDR2 is YENEEA.

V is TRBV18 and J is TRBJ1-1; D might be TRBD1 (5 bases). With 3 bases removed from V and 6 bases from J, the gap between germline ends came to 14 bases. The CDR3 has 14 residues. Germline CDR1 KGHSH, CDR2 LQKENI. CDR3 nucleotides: TGTGCCAGCTCACCCCGGCACGGGGACTCTGAAGCTTTCTTT. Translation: CASSPRHGDSEAFF.

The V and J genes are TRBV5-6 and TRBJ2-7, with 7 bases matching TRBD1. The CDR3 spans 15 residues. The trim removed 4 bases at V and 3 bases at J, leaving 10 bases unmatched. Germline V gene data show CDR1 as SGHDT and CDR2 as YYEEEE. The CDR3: CASSGYGTVNYEQYF. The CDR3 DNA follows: TGTGCCAGCAGCGGATACGGGACAGTGAACTACGAGCAGTACTTC. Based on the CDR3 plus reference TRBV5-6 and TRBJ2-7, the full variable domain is DAGVTQSPTHLIKTRGQQVTLRCSPKSGHDTVSWYQQALGQGPQFIFQYYEEEERQRGNFPDRFSGHQFPNYSSELNVNALLLGDSALYLCASSGYGTVNYEQYFGPGTRLTVT.

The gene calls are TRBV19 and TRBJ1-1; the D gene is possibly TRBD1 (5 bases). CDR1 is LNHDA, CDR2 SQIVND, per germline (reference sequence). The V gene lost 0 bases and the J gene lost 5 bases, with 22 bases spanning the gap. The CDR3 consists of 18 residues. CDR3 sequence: CASSIDRGVGLAVTEAFF. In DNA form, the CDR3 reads TGTGCCAGTAGTATAGATCGAGGGGTTGGCCTAGCGGTGACTGAAGCTTTCTTT.